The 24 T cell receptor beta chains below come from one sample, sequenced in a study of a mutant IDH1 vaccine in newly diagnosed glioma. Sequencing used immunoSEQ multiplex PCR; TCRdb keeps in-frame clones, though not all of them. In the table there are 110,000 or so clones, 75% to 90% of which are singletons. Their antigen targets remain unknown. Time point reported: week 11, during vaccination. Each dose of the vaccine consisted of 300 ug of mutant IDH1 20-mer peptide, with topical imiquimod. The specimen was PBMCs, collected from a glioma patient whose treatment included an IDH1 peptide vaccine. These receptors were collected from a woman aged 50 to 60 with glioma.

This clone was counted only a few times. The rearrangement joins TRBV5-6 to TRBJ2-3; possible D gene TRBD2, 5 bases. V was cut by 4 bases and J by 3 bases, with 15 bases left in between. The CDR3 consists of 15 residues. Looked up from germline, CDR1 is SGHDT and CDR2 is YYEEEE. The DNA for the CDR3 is TGTGCCAGCAGCCCAGGCGCGGGCCCAACAGATACGCAGTATTTT. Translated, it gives CASSPGAGPTDTQYF.

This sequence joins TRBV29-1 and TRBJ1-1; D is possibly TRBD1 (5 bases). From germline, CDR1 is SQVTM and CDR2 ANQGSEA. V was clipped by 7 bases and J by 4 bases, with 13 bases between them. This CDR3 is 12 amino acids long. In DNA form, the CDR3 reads TGCAGCGGAGGGGAGTTCGGCACTGAAGCTTTCTTT. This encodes CSGGEFGTEAFF.

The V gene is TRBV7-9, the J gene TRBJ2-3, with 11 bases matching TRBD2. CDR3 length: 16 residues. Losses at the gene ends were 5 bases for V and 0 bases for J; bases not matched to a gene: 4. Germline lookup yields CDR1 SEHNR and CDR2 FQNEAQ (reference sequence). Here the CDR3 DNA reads TGTGCCAGCAGCGGTAGACTAGCGGGAAGCACAGATACGCAGTATTTT. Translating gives CASSGRLAGSTDTQYF.

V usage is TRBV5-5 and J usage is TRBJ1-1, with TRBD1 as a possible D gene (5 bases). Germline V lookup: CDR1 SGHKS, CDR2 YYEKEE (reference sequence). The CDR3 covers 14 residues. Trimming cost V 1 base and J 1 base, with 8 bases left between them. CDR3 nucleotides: TGTGCCAGCAGCTTGAGGACACAGAACACTGAAGCTTTCTTT. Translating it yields CASSLRTQNTEAFF. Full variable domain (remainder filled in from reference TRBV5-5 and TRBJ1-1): DAGVTQSPTHLIKTRGQQVTLRCSPISGHKSVSWYQQVLGQGPQFIFQYYEKEERGRGNFPDRFSARQFPNYSSELNVNALLLGDSALYLCASSLRTQNTEAFFGQGTRLTVV.

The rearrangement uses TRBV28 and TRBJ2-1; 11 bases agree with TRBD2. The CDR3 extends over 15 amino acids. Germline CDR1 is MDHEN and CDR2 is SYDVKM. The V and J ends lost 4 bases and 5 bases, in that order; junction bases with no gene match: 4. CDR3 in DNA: TGTGCCAGCAGTTCACCGGGACTAGCGGACAATGAGCAGTTCTTC. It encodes CASSSPGLADNEQFF.

The CDR3 protein is CASSPRWDRENENGYTF. In DNA, the CDR3 is TGTGCCAGCAGTCCCCGCTGGGACAGGGAGAACGAAAATGGCTACACCTTC. V gene TRBV27 combines with J gene TRBJ1-2; 9 nucleotides agree with TRBD1. The CDR3 totals 17 residues. The V gene's germline CDR1 is MNHEY and CDR2 SMNVEV (reference sequence). V gave up 5 bases and J gave up 6 bases; unmatched junction bases: 16.

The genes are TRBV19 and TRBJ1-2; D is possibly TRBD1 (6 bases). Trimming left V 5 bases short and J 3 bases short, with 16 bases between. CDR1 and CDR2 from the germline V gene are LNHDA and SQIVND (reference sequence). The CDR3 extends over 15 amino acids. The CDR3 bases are TGTGCCAGTAGTCCTGGCGGGGGCAGGTACTATGGCTACACCTTC. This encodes CASSPGGGRYYGYTF. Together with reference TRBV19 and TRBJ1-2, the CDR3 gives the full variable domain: DGGITQSPKYLFRKEGQNVTLSCEQNLNHDAMYWYRQDPGQGLRLIYYSQIVNDFQKGDIAEGYSVSREKKESFPLTVTSAQKNPTAFYLCASSPGGGRYYGYTFGSGTRLTVV.

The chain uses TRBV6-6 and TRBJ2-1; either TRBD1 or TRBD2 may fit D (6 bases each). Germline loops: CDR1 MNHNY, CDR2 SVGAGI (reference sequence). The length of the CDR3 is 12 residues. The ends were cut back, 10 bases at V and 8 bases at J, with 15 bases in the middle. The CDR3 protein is CATTGGGHEQFF. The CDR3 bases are TGTGCCACCACCGGTGGGGGGCATGAGCAGTTCTTC.

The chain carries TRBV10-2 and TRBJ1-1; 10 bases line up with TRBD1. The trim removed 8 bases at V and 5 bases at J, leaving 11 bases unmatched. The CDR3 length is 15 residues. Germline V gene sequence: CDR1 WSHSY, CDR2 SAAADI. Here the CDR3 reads CASVDRGREGTEAFF. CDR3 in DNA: TGCGCCAGCGTTGACAGGGGGCGAGAAGGAACTGAAGCTTTCTTT.

CDR3 sequence reads: CASQGLAGFPNEQFF. The CDR3 bases are TGTGCCTCCCAGGGACTAGCGGGTTTCCCCAATGAGCAGTTCTTC. The V call is TRBV10-3, the J call TRBJ2-1; the match to TRBD2 covers 12 bases. The germline V gene has CDR1 ENHRY and CDR2 SYGVKD. The trim removed 11 bases at V and 6 bases at J, leaving 11 bases unmatched. CDR3 length: 15 residues.

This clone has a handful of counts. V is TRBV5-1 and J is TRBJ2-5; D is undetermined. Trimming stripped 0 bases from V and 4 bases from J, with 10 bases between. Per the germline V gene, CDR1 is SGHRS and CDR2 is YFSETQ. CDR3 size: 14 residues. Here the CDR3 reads CASSLGKGGETQYF. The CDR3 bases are TGCGCCAGCAGCTTGGGGAAGGGTGGAGAGACCCAGTACTTC. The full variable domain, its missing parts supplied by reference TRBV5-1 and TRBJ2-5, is KAGVTQTPRYLIKTRGQQVTLSCSPISGHRSVSWYQQTPGQGLQFLFEYFSETQRNKGNFPGRFSGRQFSNSRSEMNVSTLELGDSALYLCASSLGKGGETQYFGPGTRLLVL.

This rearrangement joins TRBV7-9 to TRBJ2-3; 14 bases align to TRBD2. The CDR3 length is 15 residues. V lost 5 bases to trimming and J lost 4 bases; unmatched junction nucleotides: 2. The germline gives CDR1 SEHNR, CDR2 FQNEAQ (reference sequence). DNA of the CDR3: TGTGCCAGCAGCGGGGGACTAGCGGGAGCAGATACGCAGTATTTT. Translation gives CASSGGLAGADTQYF.

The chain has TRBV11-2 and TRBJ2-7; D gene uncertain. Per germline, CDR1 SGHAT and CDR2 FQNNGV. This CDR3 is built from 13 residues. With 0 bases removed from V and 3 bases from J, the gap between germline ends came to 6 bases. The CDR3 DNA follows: TGTGCCAGCAGCTTAGATCTGTACTACGAGCAGTACTTC. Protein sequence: CASSLDLYYEQYF.

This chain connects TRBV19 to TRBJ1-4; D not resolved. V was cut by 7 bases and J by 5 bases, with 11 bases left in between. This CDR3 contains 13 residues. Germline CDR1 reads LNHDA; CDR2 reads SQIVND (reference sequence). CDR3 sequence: CASTRQQNEKLFF. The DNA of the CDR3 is TGTGCCAGTACCCGGCAGCAGAATGAAAAACTGTTTTTT.

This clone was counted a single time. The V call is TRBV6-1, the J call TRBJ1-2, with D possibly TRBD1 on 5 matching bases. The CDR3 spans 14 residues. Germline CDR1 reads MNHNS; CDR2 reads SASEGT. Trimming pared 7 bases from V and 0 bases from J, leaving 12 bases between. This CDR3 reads CASTPGGANYGYTF. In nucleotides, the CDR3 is TGTGCCAGCACCCCGGGGGGAGCTAACTATGGCTACACCTTC.

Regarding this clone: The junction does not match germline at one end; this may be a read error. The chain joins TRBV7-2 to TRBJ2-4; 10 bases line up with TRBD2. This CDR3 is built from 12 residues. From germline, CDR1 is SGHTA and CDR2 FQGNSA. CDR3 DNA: TGTGCCAGCAGCTTAACCGGACTAGCGGCGGACTTC. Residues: CASSLTGLAADF.

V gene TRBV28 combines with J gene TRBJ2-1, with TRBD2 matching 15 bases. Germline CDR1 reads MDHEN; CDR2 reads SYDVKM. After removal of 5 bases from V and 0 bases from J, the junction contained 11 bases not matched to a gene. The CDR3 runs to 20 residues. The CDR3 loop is CASSPLPGLAGGSSYNEQFF. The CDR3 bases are TGTGCCAGCAGTCCCCTACCTGGACTAGCGGGAGGGAGCTCCTACAATGAGCAGTTCTTC.

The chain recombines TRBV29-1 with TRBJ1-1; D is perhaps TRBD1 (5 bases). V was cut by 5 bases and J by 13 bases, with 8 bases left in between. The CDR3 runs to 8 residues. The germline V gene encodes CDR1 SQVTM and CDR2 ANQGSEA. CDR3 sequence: CSVRGSFF. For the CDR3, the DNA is TGCAGCGTTCGGGGGAGTTTCTTT.

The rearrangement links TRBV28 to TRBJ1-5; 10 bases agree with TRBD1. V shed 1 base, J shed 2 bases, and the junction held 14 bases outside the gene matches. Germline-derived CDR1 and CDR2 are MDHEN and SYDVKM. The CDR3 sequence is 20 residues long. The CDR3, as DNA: TGTGCCAGCAGTTTATCCGGACAGACAGGGGGCTTGTATGGCAATCAGCCCCAGCATTTT. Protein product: CASSLSGQTGGLYGNQPQHF.

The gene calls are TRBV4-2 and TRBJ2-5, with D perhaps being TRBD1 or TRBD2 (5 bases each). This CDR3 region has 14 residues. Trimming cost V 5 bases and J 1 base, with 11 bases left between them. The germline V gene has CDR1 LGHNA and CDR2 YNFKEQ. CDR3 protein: CASSSGAVQETQYF. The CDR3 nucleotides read TGTGCCAGCAGCTCCGGGGCCGTCCAAGAGACCCAGTACTTC.

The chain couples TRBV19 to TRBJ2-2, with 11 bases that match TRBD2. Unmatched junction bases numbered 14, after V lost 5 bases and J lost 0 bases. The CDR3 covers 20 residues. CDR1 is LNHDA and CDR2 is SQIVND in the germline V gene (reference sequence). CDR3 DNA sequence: TGTGCCAGTAGTTTTAGCGGGAGGGCCCCAAATAAGACGAACACCGGGGAGCTGTTTTTT. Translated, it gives CASSFSGRAPNKTNTGELFF.

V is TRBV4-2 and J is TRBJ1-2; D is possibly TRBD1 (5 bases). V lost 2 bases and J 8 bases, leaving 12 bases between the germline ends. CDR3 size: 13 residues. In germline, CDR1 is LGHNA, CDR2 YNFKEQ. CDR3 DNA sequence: TGTGCCAGCAGCCAACACGGGGGTAGAGGCTACACCTTC. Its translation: CASSQHGGRGYTF.

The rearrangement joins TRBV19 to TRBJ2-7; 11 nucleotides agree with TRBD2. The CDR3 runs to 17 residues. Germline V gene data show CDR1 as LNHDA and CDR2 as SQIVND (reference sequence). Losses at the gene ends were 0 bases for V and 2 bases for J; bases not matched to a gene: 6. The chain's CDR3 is CASSIDHGTSGTYEQYF. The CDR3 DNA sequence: TGTGCCAGTAGTATAGATCACGGGACTAGCGGAACCTACGAGCAGTACTTC.

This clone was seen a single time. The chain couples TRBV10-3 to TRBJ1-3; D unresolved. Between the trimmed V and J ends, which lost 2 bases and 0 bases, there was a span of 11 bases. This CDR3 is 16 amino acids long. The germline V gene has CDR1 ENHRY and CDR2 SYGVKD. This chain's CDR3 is CAISELYVSSGNTIYF. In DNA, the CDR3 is TGTGCCATCAGTGAGCTATATGTCAGCTCTGGAAACACCATATATTTT.